This TCR beta chain was found in a study of type 1 regulatory T cells. This clonotype was recorded only once. Its antigen is not known. The germline V gene has CDR1 MNHEY and CDR2 SMNVEV (reference sequence). The CDR3 runs 11 residues. Via MiXCR, TCRdb re-called the reads, giving one row per CDR3 protein. The repertoire holds 60,000 to 80,000 distinct CDR3 sequences, with around 57% as singletons. The clonotype comes from a human donor in good health. This sequence joins TRBV27 and TRBJ2-3; no firm D call. The better agreement between TRBJ2-5 and the DNA end casts doubt on the J call. Sequences were obtained from cultured T cells, either the whole culture or a sorted T cell fraction (not recorded which). As to subset: Tr1-enriched cell product generated in vitro against host alloantigens. The CDR3, as DNA: TGTGCCGTAATCCGTGGAGAGACCCAGTACTTC. Protein sequence: CAVIRGETQYF.